The clone carrying this T cell receptor (beta chain) has just a few counts. The data stem from a study of metastatic and nonmetastatic thyroid tumors. Study overall: Across peripheral blood and tumor or nodule tissue samples taken from malignant and benign thyroid patients, the repertoires were compared with one another.

The entire patient cohort was treatment-naive prior to thyroid surgery. The CDR3 runs 17 residues. The germline V gene encodes CDR1 MNHNS and CDR2 SASEGT. V lost 5 bases to trimming and J lost 0 bases; unmatched junction nucleotides: 4. Original analysis: Differences in CDR3 between clinicopathological groups were drawn on to build a classifier intended to discriminate distant-metastatic papillary thyroid cancer patients. TCRdb recomputed clones from the PCR reads via MiXCR. TCRdb, not the authors, supplied the V and J calls. The table lists tens of thousands of clones, around 20% of them singletons, with roughly a sixth in the top ten.

This chain links TRBV6-1 with TRBJ2-1, with TRBD2 identical over 13 bases. This receptor was identified in a female donor with papillary thyroid cancer or a benign thyroid nodule (not recorded which). Some clones in this sample may be carry-over from other donors' samples. Sequences were obtained from blood. The CDR3 DNA follows: TGTGCCAGCAGTAAACTAGCGGGGGGGAGCTCCTACAATGAGCAGTTCTTC. It yields the protein CASSKLAGGSSYNEQFF.